One and the same sample provided the 18 T cell receptor beta chains below, sequenced in a study of response to subunit inactivated influenza vaccine. TCRdb independently ran MiXCR on the RT-PCR reads; one entry per CDR3 protein. The sample yields more than 150,000 distinct CDR3 sequences, approximately 8.7% seen once. The sample here was non-naive T cells sorted from PBMCs, taken on the day of vaccination. Source of these receptors: a man between 50 and 59 years old who received an inactivated influenza vaccine.

V usage is TRBV4-1 and J usage is TRBJ2-7; D perhaps matches TRBD2 (6 bases). The germline V gene has CDR1 MGHRA and CDR2 YSYEKL. This CDR3 has 16 amino acids. V was pared by 0 bases and J by 5 bases, with 17 bases between. Written as DNA, the CDR3 is TGCGCCAGCAGCCAAGAGGAAGGGAGGTTTCCCAACGAGCAGTACTTC. It specifies CASSQEEGRFPNEQYF.

V is TRBV11-3 and J is TRBJ2-2, with D unresolved. Trimming took 3 bases from V and 3 from J, leaving 8 bases between them. Germline CDR1 is SGHNT and CDR2 is YENEEA. This CDR3 is 14 amino acids long. The DNA for the CDR3 is TGTGCCAGCAGCTTTACTATACACACCGGGGAGCTGTTTTTT. Protein: CASSFTIHTGELFF. Variable domain in full (rest from reference TRBV11-3 and TRBJ2-2): EAGVVQSPRYKIIEKKQPVAFWCNPISGHNTLYWYLQNLGQGPELLIRYENEEAVDDSQLPKDRFSAERLKGVDSTLKIQPAELGDSAVYLCASSFTIHTGELFFGEGSRLTVL.

This clonotype was counted ten times or more. This chain uses TRBV5-5 with TRBJ2-7; the D is unclear. Germline loops: CDR1 SGHKS, CDR2 YYEKEE (reference sequence). This CDR3 contains 16 residues. Trimming left V 4 bases short and J 0 bases short, with 17 bases between. Written as DNA, the CDR3 is TGTGCCAGCAGCAGTATTTACGGGCGTTACTCCTACGAGCAGTACTTC. It translates to CASSSIYGRYSYEQYF.

This clonotype was observed a handful of times. The chain combines TRBV20-1 with TRBJ2-5; D call uncertain. CDR3 size: 13 residues. From germline, CDR1 is DFQATT and CDR2 SNEGSKA (reference sequence). Deletions cut 3 bases from V and 3 bases from J, with 11 bases between. Here the CDR3 DNA reads TGCAGTGCTAGGCACAGTTCCGAAGAGACCCAGTACTTC. This encodes CSARHSSEETQYF.

The V and J genes are TRBV20-1 and TRBJ2-3; D remains unclear. The CDR3 runs 14 residues. The ends were cut back, 3 bases at V and 2 bases at J, with 12 bases in the middle. Germline CDR1 reads DFQATT; CDR2 reads SNEGSKA (reference sequence). The CDR3 DNA sequence: TGCAGTGCTAGCCACAGTGACTCCACAGATACGCAGTATTTT. It translates to CSASHSDSTDTQYF.

This clonotype was detected a few times. The genes are TRBV20-1 and TRBJ1-1, with D perhaps matching TRBD1 (5 bases). V was shortened by 6 bases and J by 2 bases, with 19 bases between the two germline ends. The germline V gene has CDR1 DFQATT and CDR2 SNEGSKA (reference sequence). This CDR3 is built from 15 residues. CDR3 region: CSAPGDSGANTEAFF. The DNA for the CDR3 is TGCAGTGCCCCCGGTGACAGCGGGGCCAACACTGAAGCTTTCTTT.

This chain links TRBV11-2 with TRBJ2-1; the D gene could be TRBD1 or TRBD2 (5 bases each). V was cut by 8 bases and J by 8 bases, with 19 bases left in between. Germline lookup yields CDR1 SGHAT and CDR2 FQNNGV. There are 14 residues in the CDR3. The CDR3 DNA is TGTGCCAGCTCGGGGCTGGAAAGTAGGTATGAGCAGTTCTTC. It encodes CASSGLESRYEQFF. The variable domain in full, completed from reference TRBV11-2 and TRBJ2-1, reads EAGVAQSPRYKIIEKRQSVAFWCNPISGHATLYWYQQILGQGPKLLIQFQNNGVVDDSQLPKDRFSAERLKGVDSTLKIQPAKLEDSAVYLCASSGLESRYEQFFGPGTRLTVL.

As regards this clonotype: A much larger clonotype is one base distant, so this may be a read error. The gene calls are TRBV20-1 and TRBJ2-1, with TRBD2 identical over 8 bases. This CDR3 spans 14 amino acids. The germline CDR1 and CDR2 sequences are DFQATT and SNEGSKA (reference sequence). The CDR3 DNA reads TGCAGTACTAGAGATCTAGCGGGTGACAATGAGCAGTTCTTC. Its translation is CSTRDLAGDNEQFF.

This clonotype was found many times. The V and J genes are TRBV7-2 and TRBJ1-1; 8 nucleotides agree with TRBD1. V lost 4 bases to trimming and J lost 5 bases; unmatched junction nucleotides: 6. CDR3 length: 14 residues. Germline assignment: CDR1 SGHTA and CDR2 FQGNSA. The CDR3 protein is CASSSINRGTEAFF. As DNA, the CDR3 is TGTGCCAGCAGCTCAATCAACAGGGGGACTGAAGCTTTCTTT.

The chain uses TRBV11-2 and TRBJ2-7; 7 bases agree with TRBD1. Unmatched junction bases numbered 6, after V lost 5 bases and J lost 8 bases. Germline CDR1 and CDR2: SGHAT and FQNNGV. The CDR3 length is 12 residues. The CDR3 sequence: CASSHDRAQQYF. In DNA form, the CDR3 reads TGTGCCAGCAGCCATGACAGGGCTCAGCAGTACTTC.

This chain connects TRBV15 to TRBJ1-5; no clear D gene. The CDR3 is 15 residues long. CDR1 is LNHNV and CDR2 is YYDKDF in the germline V gene (reference sequence). V was cut by 1 base and J by 7 bases, with 14 bases left in between. CDR3: CATSRAGRSEQPQHF. The CDR3 DNA sequence: TGTGCCACCAGCAGAGCTGGCAGGTCTGAACAGCCCCAGCATTTT.

This clonotype was counted at least ten times. V gene TRBV29-1 combines with J gene TRBJ2-1; 11 bases align to TRBD2. The CDR3 contains 13 residues. From germline, CDR1 is SQVTM and CDR2 ANQGSEA. After removal of 6 bases from V and 7 bases from J, the junction contained 5 bases not matched to a gene. The CDR3 loop reads CSVGLAVGNEQFF. In nucleotides, the CDR3 is TGCAGCGTGGGACTAGCGGTAGGGAATGAGCAGTTCTTC.

V is TRBV7-8 and J is TRBJ2-3; 9 bases fit TRBD2. V lost 5 bases to trimming and J lost 4 bases; unmatched junction nucleotides: 7. In germline, CDR1 is SGHVS, CDR2 FQNEAQ. The CDR3 runs 15 residues. The CDR3 loop is CASSSRTSAPDTQYF. The DNA of the CDR3 is TGTGCCAGCAGCAGCCGGACTAGCGCGCCAGATACGCAGTATTTT.

This clonotype has ten or more counts. CDR3 sequence reads: CASSLGTGGRGELFF. The CDR3 bases are TGTGCCAGCAGCCTAGGGACAGGGGGACGCGGGGAGCTGTTTTTT. J is TRBJ2-2 and V is TRBV7-2; the match to TRBD1 covers 11 bases. Germline V lookup: CDR1 SGHTA, CDR2 FQGNSA. With 5 bases clipped from V and 7 bases from J, the junction kept 6 bases outside the gene matches. The CDR3 runs 15 residues. Complete variable domain (other parts from reference TRBV7-2 and TRBJ2-2): GAGVSQSPSNKVTEKGKDVELRCDPISGHTALYWYRQSLGQGLEFLIYFQGNSAPDKSGLPSDRFSAERTGGSVSTLTIQRTQQEDSAVYLCASSLGTGGRGELFFGEGSRLTVL.

The chain employs TRBV4-3 and TRBJ2-1, with D possibly TRBD1 on 6 matching bases. From germline, CDR1 is LGHNA and CDR2 YSLEER. The germline V and J ends were trimmed by 4 bases and 6 bases, with 13 bases remaining between them. This CDR3 spans 14 amino acids. In DNA, the CDR3 is TGCGCCAGCAGCCGACAGGTATATGGCAATGAGCAGTTCTTC. Its translation: CASSRQVYGNEQFF.

This clonotype appeared many times. The chain recombines TRBV4-3 with TRBJ2-5; 7 bases map to TRBD2. The germline V gene has CDR1 LGHNA and CDR2 YSLEER. Trimming took 0 bases from V and 1 from J; bases not matched to a gene: 8. CDR3 length equals 17 residues. The CDR3 reads CASSQDLPRGSQETQYF. Here the CDR3 DNA reads TGCGCCAGCAGCCAAGATCTTCCGCGGGGGTCCCAAGAGACCCAGTACTTC.

The rearrangement joins TRBV20-1 to TRBJ2-1, with D perhaps assigned TRBD1 or TRBD2 (7 bases each). Germline V gene data show CDR1 as DFQATT and CDR2 as SNEGSKA (reference sequence). V shed 6 bases and J shed 8 bases, with 20 bases lying between them. This CDR3 region has 14 residues. CDR3: CSAKAGGAVYEQFF. The CDR3 DNA follows: TGCAGTGCAAAGGCAGGGGGGGCCGTCTATGAGCAGTTCTTC.

V and J are TRBV20-1 and TRBJ2-3, with D uncertain. CDR1 DFQATT and CDR2 SNEGSKA come from the germline V gene (reference sequence). Trimming shortened V by 3 bases and J by 0 bases, and 10 bases separated the two germline ends. The CDR3 spans 14 residues. The CDR3 DNA is TGCAGTGCTAGTGGCGCTACGAGCACAGATACGCAGTATTTT. This encodes CSASGATSTDTQYF.